Presented here are 5 T cell receptor beta chains from one specimen sequenced in a study of tumor-infiltrating lymphocytes in primary liver carcinoma. cDNA specific to TCR beta was made from around 470 ng of total RNA, with a constant-region primer employed for priming. Investigators got TCR beta libraries out of three nested multiplex PCR rounds, done with slightly modified ARM-PCR. Forward primers for TRBV1-TRBV30 and a C-beta reverse primer served the first two PCR rounds, at roughly 10 cycles each. TCRdb processed the multiplex PCR reads anew with MiXCR; each CDR3 protein has one entry. The sample has a few hundred thousand distinct CDR3 sequences, around three fifths seen once. Unsorted whole blood supplied the RNA, and germline DNA was extracted too. The specimen was peripheral blood. These receptors all stem from a woman aged 25 to 45 with primary liver carcinoma and hepatitis B virus infection.

This clonotype has a single count. The chain has TRBV6-6 and TRBJ1-2; D is unclear. V lost 6 bases and J 6 bases, leaving 11 bases between the germline ends. The germline gives CDR1 MNHNY, CDR2 SVGAGI (reference sequence). The CDR3 contains 12 residues. The CDR3 nucleotides read TGTGCCAGCAGATTTAGTGGCGATGGCTACACCTTC. Protein: CASRFSGDGYTF.

With regard to this clonotype: A much more abundant neighbour one base away suggests this may be a read error. The rearrangement uses TRBV29-1 and TRBJ2-1; 9 bases line up with TRBD2. There are 14 residues in the CDR3. The germline V gene encodes CDR1 SQVTM and CDR2 ANQGSEA. Written as DNA, the CDR3 is TGCAGCGTTGAGCGGGAGGGTAGGTACAATGAGCATTTCTTC. It codes for CSVEREGRYNEHFF.

The V and J genes are TRBV12-3 or TRBV12-4 and TRBJ1-5, with D perhaps matching TRBD1 (6 bases). This CDR3 is built from 14 residues. V was pared by 5 bases and J by 5 bases, with 13 bases between. DNA of the CDR3: TGTGCCAGCAGTCGGACAGTTTATCATCAGCCCCAGCATTTT. Translating it yields CASSRTVYHQPQHF.

As for this clonotype: Without the conserved terminal phenylalanine or tryptophan, this CDR3 likely stems from a read error. This chain links TRBV4-2 with TRBJ2-1, with D maybe TRBD2 (6 bases). V was clipped by 4 bases and J by 10 bases, with 17 bases between them. The CDR3 totals 14 residues. Germline loops: CDR1 LGHNA, CDR2 YNFKEQ. In nucleotides, the CDR3 is TGTGCCAGCAGCCCGAAGGCCGGGGGAGGAGAGCAGTTCATC. The encoded protein is CASSPKAGGGEQFI.

The sample holds a few counts of this clonotype. The V and J genes are TRBV5-6 and TRBJ2-7; D is possibly TRBD2 (6 bases). Germline values: CDR1 SGHDT, CDR2 YYEEEE. This CDR3 is built from 13 residues. V was trimmed by 3 bases and J by 4 bases, leaving 11 bases between them. DNA for the CDR3: TGTGCCAGCAGCTGGAGGAGGGCGTACGAGCAGTACTTC. This sequence encodes CASSWRRAYEQYF.